The entry that follows covers one T cell receptor (beta chain) sequence. It has no known antigen specificity. Nothing much larger sits one base from this clone, and base qualities are not available. The germline V gene supplies CDR1 SGHRS and CDR2 YFSETQ. Including cysteine and phenylalanine, the CDR3 has 16 amino acids. The CDR3 DNA has 48 bases and is translated from base 1. Cut back by 6 bases and 3 bases, the V and J ends lie 18 bases apart. These data are taken from a study of blood T cell repertoires in COVID-19 (TCRdb year 2020). For the wider study: Samples from collaborators originated in the United States, Italy and Spain and spanned both the acute and convalescent phases of COVID-19. Subjects who had been exposed to COVID-19, were actively infected with it, or had recovered from it provided the deeply sampled blood TCRbeta repertoires that made up the dataset. The repertoires were released in a freely available public database intended as a resource for research on the immune response to SARS-CoV-2. The sample metadata nearly always contained a de-identified subject ID, COVID-19 status, age in years and sex. Samples were obtained from the ongoing ImmuneRACE study (first 160 participants) and from roughly 1,300 subjects provided by 6 global collaborators. The material from the prospective study consisted of cDNA or gDNA derived from T cells, B-cell-depleted T cells, or PBMCs. HLA class I and class II types, where available, came from metadata supplied by the sample provider rather than from assay-based typing.

The immunoSEQ Assay, a bias-controlled multiplex PCR, was used to amplify TCRbeta CDR3 regions from genomic DNA. The authors' pipeline ran thus. The number of nucleated cells in each sample was estimated by amplification of reference gene primers within the assay. To quantify the absolute abundance of each unique TCRbeta CDR3 rearrangement, sequence reads were collapsed and filtered. For each sample, productive Simpson clonality was calculated as the square root of Simpson's diversity index over productive rearrangements. TCRdb mirrors the immuneACCESS table, restricted to in-frame sequences. Some clones are absent from its copies; in checked studies, under half trace to an unresolved V gene, and the reason for the others is unknown. The DNA was the basis for D and trimming; V, J and clone size are from that table. Recorded for this sample are some 57,000 clones; around 86% of them occurred a single time. The top ten clones comprise roughly a tenth of the sample.

Collaborating institutions collected whole blood in K2EDTA tubes following their own protocols. For TCRbeta analysis, collaborators shipped samples as frozen whole blood, isolated PBMCs, or DNA extracted from either of those sample types. Overall study results and their limits: Clinical and demographic metadata were provided uncurated, with the amount varying by source and participant.

This TCR came from a human donor in a cohort sampled during active COVID-19. Sequenced sample: peripheral blood. The chain links TRBV5-1 with TRBJ2-2; the D segment could be TRBD1, given 6 matching bases. The nucleotides are TGCGCCAGCACCGATTCTTTGGGGGCGGACACCGGGGAGCTGTTTTTT. It specifies CASTDSLGADTGELFF.